The 10 T cell receptor beta chains listed next were all sequenced from one sample in a study of T cells after yellow fever vaccination. Each CDR3 protein is one row after TCRdb ran MiXCR on the 5' RACE reads. The table has 310,000 or so distinct CDR3 sequences, 3% to 4.5% seen once; the top ten hold around 20%. The sample was PBMCs, taken on the day of the yellow fever booster vaccination. The source of these receptors is a young man who received the YFV17D yellow fever vaccine.

This clonotype was seen repeatedly, ten times or more. The rearrangement uses TRBV24-1 and TRBJ1-5; TRBD1 aligns across 9 bases. The CDR3 has 15 residues. Trimming removed 3 bases from V and 10 bases from J; junction bases left unmatched: 9. CDR1 is KGHDR, CDR2 SFDVKD, per germline. CDR3 region: CATSDPGQGLGPQHF. CDR3 coding DNA: TGTGCCACCAGTGATCCGGGACAGGGACTAGGACCCCAGCATTTT.

This clonotype was recorded many times. The chain links TRBV5-5 to TRBJ2-3, with 9 bases matching TRBD1. CDR1 and CDR2 (germline): SGHKS, YYEKEE (reference sequence). V lost 9 bases, J lost 4 bases, and 9 bases stayed unmatched. The CDR3 runs to 14 residues. The CDR3 loop is CATGTGNGADTQYF. In nucleotides, the CDR3 is TGTGCCACCGGGACAGGGAATGGCGCAGATACGCAGTATTTT.

This chain uses TRBV7-3 with TRBJ2-7, with D possibly being TRBD2 (5 bases). This CDR3 contains 13 residues. Trimming left V 5 bases short and J 4 bases short, with 12 bases between. Germline-derived CDR1 and CDR2 are SGHTA and FQGTGA. CDR3 in DNA: TGTGCCAGCAGCCCCGGGAATTATTACGAGCAGTACTTC. It codes for CASSPGNYYEQYF.

The chain combines TRBV27 with TRBJ2-7; 13 bases align to TRBD2. The germline CDR1 and CDR2 sequences are MNHEY and SMNVEV (reference sequence). The CDR3 is made up of 16 amino acids. Trimming removed 6 bases from V and 5 bases from J; junction bases left unmatched: 10. The CDR3 nucleotides are TGTGCCAGCAGGACTCTGGGACTAGCGGGGTCCAACGAGCAGTACGTC. Protein product: CASRTLGLAGSNEQYV.

V gene TRBV4-3 combines with J gene TRBJ1-2; D might be TRBD1 (5 bases). Germline V gives CDR1 LGHNA, CDR2 YSLEER. The CDR3 consists of 15 residues. V was pared by 0 bases and J by 4 bases, with 12 bases between. The chain's CDR3 is CASSQETGTAYGYTF. The DNA for the CDR3 is TGCGCCAGCAGCCAAGAAACCGGGACTGCCTATGGCTACACCTTC.

This clonotype occurred many times. This sequence joins TRBV7-9 and TRBJ2-1; D unresolved. The V gene's germline CDR1 is SEHNR and CDR2 FQNEAQ (reference sequence). The CDR3 totals 13 residues. V was trimmed by 3 bases and J by 8 bases, leaving 11 bases between them. The CDR3 DNA reads TGTGCCAGCAGCTTTAACTATAGAGATGAGCAGTTCTTC. Residues: CASSFNYRDEQFF.

This clonotype was seen only a few times. The CDR3 sequence: CASSDPSLVPGTEAFF. The CDR3 DNA is TGTGCCAGCAGTGACCCTAGTTTGGTCCCGGGCACTGAAGCTTTCTTT. This chain links TRBV6-2 or TRBV6-3 with TRBJ1-1; D is uncertain. Germline CDR1 and CDR2: MNHEY and SVGEGT. The CDR3 totals 16 residues. The V and J ends lost 5 bases and 4 bases respectively, with 20 bases between them.

There are many counts of this clonotype. The V call is TRBV20-1, the J call TRBJ2-7; D may be TRBD2 (7 bases). This CDR3 has 13 amino acids. V shed 3 bases and J shed 5 bases, with 14 bases lying between them. The germline gives CDR1 DFQATT, CDR2 SNEGSKA (reference sequence). CDR3 sequence (DNA): TGCAGTGCTAGCGGCGGGGGCCCTAACGAGCAGTACTTC. It specifies CSASGGGPNEQYF.

The table lists this clonotype with a few counts. The DNA of the CDR3 is TGTGCCACCGACAGGTACACGGTCGGCTCACCCCTCCACTTT. Amino acid sequence: CATDRYTVGSPLHF. This rearrangement joins TRBV28 to TRBJ1-6; tentatively, D is TRBD1 (6 bases). Germline CDR1 and CDR2: MDHEN and SYDVKM. Between the trimmed V and J ends, which lost 10 bases and 10 bases, there was a span of 20 bases. The CDR3 has 14 residues.

This clonotype has a handful of counts. This chain links TRBV4-3 with TRBJ2-3, with D perhaps matching TRBD2 (5 bases). This CDR3 is built from 15 residues. Germline CDR1 and CDR2: LGHNA and YSLEER. The V and J ends lost 1 base and 4 bases respectively, with 12 bases between them. The CDR3 loop reads CASSQAGSGSDTQYF. DNA for the CDR3: TGCGCCAGCAGCCAAGCGGGGTCGGGGTCAGATACGCAGTATTTT.